This T cell receptor beta chain is drawn from a study of blood T cells in healthy people across ages. PCR was performed a second time for about 7 to 11 cycles using a sample-barcoded 5' primer and a J-beta primer mix. TCRdb passed the 5' RACE reads through MiXCR, listing each CDR3 protein once. The sample records 1.6 million or so distinct CDR3 sequences, approximately 32% being singletons. V gave up 8 bases and J gave up 1 base, with 9 bases separating them. The CDR3 length is 13 residues. Germline lookup yields CDR1 MNHEY and CDR2 SVGEGT. This clonotype was counted between two and nine times. V usage is TRBV6-2 or TRBV6-3 and J usage is TRBJ1-5, with TRBD1 as a possible D gene (5 bases). This receptor was identified in a woman in her 30s in good health. Sequenced input: blood. This CDR3 reads CASGGASNQPQHF. In DNA form, the CDR3 reads TGTGCCAGCGGCGGGGCGAGCAATCAGCCCCAGCATTTT.